This TCR beta chain came from a study of cytomegalovirus exposure and HLA in healthy donors. Study-level points and caveats: The study put 150 or so TCR beta chains on its list as cytomegalovirus-associated.

PCR involved 60 Vbeta and 13 Jbeta primers. Assay used: immunoSEQ multiplex PCR; TCRdb lists only in-frame clones, some missing. Here the sample spans roughly 30,000 clones, approximately 87% being singletons. V was pared by 1 base and J by 4 bases, with 2 bases of the junction left unmatched. The CDR3 loop spans 15 amino acids. Germline CDR1 reads MNHNS; CDR2 reads SASEGT. Notes on this clone: Antigen: not known.

The sample consisted of PBMCs. The rearrangement uses TRBV6-1 and TRBJ2-3; 10 positions agree with TRBD1. The source of this sequence is a boy between 10 and 17 years old in good health and CMV-seronegative. The CDR3 region is CASSEGTGGSDTQYF. As DNA, the CDR3 is TGTGCCAGCAGTGAAGGGACAGGGGGTTCAGATACGCAGTATTTT.